This TCR beta chain was captured in a study of shared clonotypes between healthy human individuals. Across the study: CD8 memory received one plate per donor, CD8 naive two, CD4 memory three and CD4 naive three. Study-level findings and limits: Rarefaction curves obtained for sorted subsets showed sequencing incomplete despite large depth.

Only Caucasian adults living in Nashville, Tennessee made up the donor group. Division of CD4+ cells produced a CD45RA+ naive subset and a CD45RA-negative memory subset. Germline CDR1 SGDLS, CDR2 YYNGEE. Trimming stripped 3 bases from V and 6 bases from J, with 9 bases between. This CDR3 is built from 12 residues. A note on this clone: Its antigen is unidentified.

Data came from immunoSEQ multiplex PCR; TCRdb stores just in-frame clones and leaves some out. The sample records more than 2,000,000 clones, roughly 92% being singletons. The chain couples TRBV9 to TRBJ1-2, with D uncertain. The sequenced sample was naive CD4+ T cells sorted from blood. Subset of the sample: CD45RA+ positively selected. The source of this sequence is a man aged 18 to 35 in good health. The CDR3 DNA sequence: TGTGCCAGCAGCGGAGAGCTTCATGGCTACACCTTC. Protein: CASSGELHGYTF.